One sample yielded the 6 T cell receptor beta chains listed below, sequenced in a study of cytomegalovirus exposure and HLA in healthy donors. 13 Jbeta primers and 60 Vbeta primers were used for the PCR. The method was immunoSEQ multiplex PCR; TCRdb's version includes in-frame clones alone and lacks a portion of them. Its table lists 53,000 or so clones. The source material was PBMCs. The origin of the receptors is a man aged 18 to 30 in good health and CMV-seropositive.

The chain employs TRBV9 and TRBJ2-3; D is ambiguous. The CDR3 consists of 14 residues. CDR1 is SGDLS and CDR2 is YYNGEE in the germline V gene. The V end lost 0 bases, the J end lost 1 base, and 6 bases lay between the germline ends. The CDR3 here is CASSVVSGTDTQYF. The CDR3 nucleotides are TGTGCCAGCAGCGTAGTGTCGGGCACAGATACGCAGTATTTT.

The rearrangement joins TRBV5-4 to TRBJ2-6; possible D gene TRBD2, 5 bases. From germline, CDR1 is SGHNT and CDR2 YYREEE (reference sequence). The CDR3 has 17 residues. Trimming left V 4 bases short and J 1 base short, with 15 bases between. The CDR3 DNA reads TGTGCCAGCAGCCCTAGGACGGGGAAGTCTGGGGCCAACGTCCTGACTTTC. It is translated as CASSPRTGKSGANVLTF.

V gene TRBV30 combines with J gene TRBJ2-1; 9 bases are shared with TRBD1. The CDR3 contains 14 residues. The germline CDR1 and CDR2 sequences are GTSNPN and SVGIG (reference sequence). V gave up 7 bases and J gave up 0 bases; unmatched junction bases: 4. The CDR3 reads CAYHRGPSYNEQFF. CDR3 nucleotides: TGTGCCTATCACAGGGGGCCCTCCTACAATGAGCAGTTCTTC.

The chain uses TRBV27 and TRBJ2-1; 9 nucleotides align to TRBD2. The CDR3 length is 15 residues. The V gene's germline CDR1 is MNHEY and CDR2 SMNVEV (reference sequence). V lost 3 bases and J lost 9; bases outside the gene matches: 9. The CDR3 nucleotides are TGTGCCAGCAGTTTTGAGGGCGGGGGGGGGCGTGAGCAGTTCTTC. Its translation: CASSFEGGGGREQFF.

The chain couples TRBV19 to TRBJ2-3; weak D call: TRBD2 (5 bases). The CDR3 spans 15 residues. In germline, CDR1 is LNHDA, CDR2 SQIVND (reference sequence). The germline V and J ends were trimmed by 3 bases and 0 bases, with 10 bases remaining between them. The CDR3 DNA sequence: TGTGCCAGTAGTATGCTGAGGGATAGCACAGATACGCAGTATTTT. It translates to CASSMLRDSTDTQYF. The full variable domain, completed using reference TRBV19 and TRBJ2-3, is DGGITQSPKYLFRKEGQNVTLSCEQNLNHDAMYWYRQDPGQGLRLIYYSQIVNDFQKGDIAEGYSVSREKKESFPLTVTSAQKNPTAFYLCASSMLRDSTDTQYFGPGTRLTVL.

The rearrangement joins TRBV7-8 to TRBJ2-5; D not certain. The CDR3 loop spans 15 amino acids. V was trimmed by 1 base and J by 6 bases, leaving 15 bases between them. Germline CDR1 and CDR2: SGHVS and FQNEAQ. The CDR3 sequence is CASSLEQSGRKTQYF. Here the CDR3 DNA reads TGTGCCAGCAGCTTAGAACAGAGTGGAAGGAAGACCCAGTACTTC.